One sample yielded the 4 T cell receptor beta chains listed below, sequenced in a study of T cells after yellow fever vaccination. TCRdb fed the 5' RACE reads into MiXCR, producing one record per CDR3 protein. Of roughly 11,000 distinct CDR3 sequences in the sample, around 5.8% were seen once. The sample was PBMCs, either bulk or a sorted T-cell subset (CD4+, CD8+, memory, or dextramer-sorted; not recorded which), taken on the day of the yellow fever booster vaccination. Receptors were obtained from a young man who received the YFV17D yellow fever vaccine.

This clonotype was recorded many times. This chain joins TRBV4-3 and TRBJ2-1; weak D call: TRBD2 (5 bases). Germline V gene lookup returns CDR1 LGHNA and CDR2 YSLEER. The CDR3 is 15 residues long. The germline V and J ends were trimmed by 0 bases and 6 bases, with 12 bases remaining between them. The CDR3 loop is CASSQEGGGANEQFF. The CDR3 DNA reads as TGCGCCAGCAGCCAAGAGGGCGGAGGAGCCAATGAGCAGTTCTTC.

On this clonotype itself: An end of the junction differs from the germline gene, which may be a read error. The chain's CDR3 is CRVEYQGTTQYF. The CDR3 bases are TGCAGGGTTGAATACCAGGGTACTACGCAGTATTTT. This rearrangement joins TRBV29-1 to TRBJ2-3; tentative D call: TRBD1 (5 bases). Germline lookup yields CDR1 SQVTM and CDR2 ANQGSEA. The CDR3 loop spans 12 amino acids.

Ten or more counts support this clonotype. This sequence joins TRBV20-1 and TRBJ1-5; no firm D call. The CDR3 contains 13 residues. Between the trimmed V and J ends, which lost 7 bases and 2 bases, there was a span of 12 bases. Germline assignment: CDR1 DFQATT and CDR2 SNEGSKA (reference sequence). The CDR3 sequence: CSVGRGGNQPQHF. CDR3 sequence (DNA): TGCAGTGTGGGTCGGGGTGGCAATCAGCCCCAGCATTTT.

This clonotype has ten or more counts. The DNA of the CDR3 is TGTGCCAGCAGTTACGCGGGGTTCTCCTACAATGAGCAGTTCTTC. It codes for CASSYAGFSYNEQFF. The chain has TRBV6-5 and TRBJ2-1, with D possibly being TRBD2 (6 bases). With 2 bases removed from V and 0 bases from J, the gap between germline ends came to 8 bases. This CDR3 has 15 amino acids. CDR1 and CDR2 from the germline V gene are MNHEY and SVGAGI.